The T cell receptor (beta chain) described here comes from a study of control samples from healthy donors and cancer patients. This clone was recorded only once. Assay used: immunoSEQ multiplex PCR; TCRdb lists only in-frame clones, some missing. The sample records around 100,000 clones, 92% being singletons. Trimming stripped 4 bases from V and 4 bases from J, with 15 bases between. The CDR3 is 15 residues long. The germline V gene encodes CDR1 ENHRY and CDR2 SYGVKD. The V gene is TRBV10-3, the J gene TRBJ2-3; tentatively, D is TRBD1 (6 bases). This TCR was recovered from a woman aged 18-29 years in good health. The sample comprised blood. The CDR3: CAISGTQGPADTQYF. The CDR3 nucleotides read TGTGCCATCAGTGGGACTCAGGGGCCTGCAGATACGCAGTATTTT.